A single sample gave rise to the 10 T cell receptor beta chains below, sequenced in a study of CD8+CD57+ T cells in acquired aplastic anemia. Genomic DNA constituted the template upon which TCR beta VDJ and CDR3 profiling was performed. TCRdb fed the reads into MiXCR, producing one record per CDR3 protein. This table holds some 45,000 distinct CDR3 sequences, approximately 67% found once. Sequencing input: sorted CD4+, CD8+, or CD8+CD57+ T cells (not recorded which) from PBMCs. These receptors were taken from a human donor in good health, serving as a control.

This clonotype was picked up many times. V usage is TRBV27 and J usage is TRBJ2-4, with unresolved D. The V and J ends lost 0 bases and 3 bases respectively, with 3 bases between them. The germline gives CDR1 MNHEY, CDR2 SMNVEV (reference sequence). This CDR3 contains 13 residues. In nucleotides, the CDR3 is TGTGCCAGCAGTTTATCGGTCAAAAACATTCAGTACTTC. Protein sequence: CASSLSVKNIQYF.

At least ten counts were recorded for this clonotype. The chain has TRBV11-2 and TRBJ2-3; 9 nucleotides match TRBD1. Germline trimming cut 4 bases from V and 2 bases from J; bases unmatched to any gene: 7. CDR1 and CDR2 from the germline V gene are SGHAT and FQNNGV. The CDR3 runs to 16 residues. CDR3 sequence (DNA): TGTGCCAGCAGCTCGAGACAGGGGGGGAACACAGATACGCAGTATTTT. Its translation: CASSSRQGGNTDTQYF. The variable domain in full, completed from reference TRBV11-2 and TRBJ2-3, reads EAGVAQSPRYKIIEKRQSVAFWCNPISGHATLYWYQQILGQGPKLLIQFQNNGVVDDSQLPKDRFSAERLKGVDSTLKIQPAKLEDSAVYLCASSSRQGGNTDTQYFGPGTRLTVL.

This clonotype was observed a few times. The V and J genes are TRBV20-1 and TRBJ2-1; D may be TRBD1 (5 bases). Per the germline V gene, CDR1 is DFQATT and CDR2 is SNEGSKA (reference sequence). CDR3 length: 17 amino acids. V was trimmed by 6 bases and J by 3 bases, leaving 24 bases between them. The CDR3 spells CSAGLSGATSNYNEQFF. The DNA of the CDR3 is TGCAGTGCCGGGTTAAGTGGGGCAACTTCAAACTACAATGAGCAGTTCTTC.

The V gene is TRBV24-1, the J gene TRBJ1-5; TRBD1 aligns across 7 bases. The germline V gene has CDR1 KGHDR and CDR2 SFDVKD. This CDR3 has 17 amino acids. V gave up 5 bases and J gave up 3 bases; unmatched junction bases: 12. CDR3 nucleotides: TGTGCCACCAGTGGCGGAACCGACAGGGAGTTCAATCAGCCCCAGCATTTT. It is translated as CATSGGTDREFNQPQHF.

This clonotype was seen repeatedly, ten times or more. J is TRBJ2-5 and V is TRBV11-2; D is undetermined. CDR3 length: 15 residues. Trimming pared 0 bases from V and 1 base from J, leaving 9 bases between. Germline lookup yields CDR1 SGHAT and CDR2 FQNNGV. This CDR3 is CASSLDPASQETQYF. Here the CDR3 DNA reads TGTGCCAGCAGCTTAGATCCAGCTAGCCAAGAGACCCAGTACTTC.

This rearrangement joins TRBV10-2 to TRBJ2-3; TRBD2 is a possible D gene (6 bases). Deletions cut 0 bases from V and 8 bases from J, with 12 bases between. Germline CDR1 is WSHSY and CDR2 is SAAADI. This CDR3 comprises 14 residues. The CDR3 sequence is CASSESTRGGTQYF. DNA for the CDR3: TGCGCCAGCAGTGAGTCGACTAGAGGAGGTACGCAGTATTTT.

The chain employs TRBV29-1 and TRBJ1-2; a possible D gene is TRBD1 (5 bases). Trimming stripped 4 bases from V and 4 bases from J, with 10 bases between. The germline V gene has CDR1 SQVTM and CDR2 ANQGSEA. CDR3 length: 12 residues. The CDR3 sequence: CSVGAGPYGYTF. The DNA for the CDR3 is TGCAGCGTTGGAGCAGGGCCCTATGGCTACACCTTC.

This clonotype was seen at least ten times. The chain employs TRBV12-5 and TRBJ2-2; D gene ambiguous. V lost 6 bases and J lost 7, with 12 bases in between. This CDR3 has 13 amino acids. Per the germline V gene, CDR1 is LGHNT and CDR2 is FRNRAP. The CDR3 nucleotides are TGTGCTAGTGGACACAGAGCAGGCGGGGAGCTGTTTTTT. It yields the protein CASGHRAGGELFF.

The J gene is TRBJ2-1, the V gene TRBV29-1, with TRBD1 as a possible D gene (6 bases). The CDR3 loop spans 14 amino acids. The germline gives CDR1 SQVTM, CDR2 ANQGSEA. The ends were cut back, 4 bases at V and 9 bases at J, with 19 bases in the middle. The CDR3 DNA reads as TGCAGCGTTGGGTCGGGACACTATGATAGTGAGCAGTTCTTC. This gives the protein CSVGSGHYDSEQFF.

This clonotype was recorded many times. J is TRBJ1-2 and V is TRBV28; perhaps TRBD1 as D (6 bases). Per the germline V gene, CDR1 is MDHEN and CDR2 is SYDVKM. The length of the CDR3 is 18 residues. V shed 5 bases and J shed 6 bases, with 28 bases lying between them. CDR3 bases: TGTGCCAGCAGTCCACCCGCGGGACCAGACCTAAAGGGGGATGGCTACACCTTC. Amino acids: CASSPPAGPDLKGDGYTF.